What follows describes a single T cell receptor beta chain. The antigen is not known. These data originate in a study of T cell responses to AZD1222 COVID-19 vaccine. Study-wide results and limits: Increased Spike-specific TCR breadth and depth were observed after two AZD1222 doses. Vaccine-associated CD4 TCRs ranged over spike, dominating at 160-218 and 743-854. Nearly half of spike-specific TCRs reportedly target unmutated variant regions.

Profiled with immunoSEQ multiplex PCR; TCRdb holds only in-frame clones, not every one. The sample has around 200,000 clones, approximately 94% seen once; the top ten hold 1.5% to 2%. The TCR was taken from an adult who received the AZD1222 COVID-19 vaccine. The starting material was peripheral blood, obtained 28 days after the second AZD1222 dose.

CDR3 protein: CATSSTRTNKAFF. In DNA form, the CDR3 reads TGTGCCACCAGCAGCACCCGGACGAATAAAGCTTTCTTT. This chain uses TRBV15 with TRBJ1-1; D gene unclear. The germline gives CDR1 LNHNV, CDR2 YYDKDF (reference sequence). V gave up 3 bases and J gave up 9 bases, with 14 bases separating them. This CDR3 spans 13 amino acids.